A selection of T cell receptor beta chains follows, all from one sample in a study of blood T cell repertoires in COVID-19. The table came from immunoSEQ multiplex PCR; TCRdb's copy has only in-frame clones and leaves some out. Here the sample spans more than 200,000 clones, more than 80% being singletons. The sequencing sample was made of peripheral blood. These receptors came from a man aged 30 to 39 with COVID-19, enrolled during active disease. CDR3s include the opening cysteine and the closing phenylalanine or tryptophan. Fields, in order: D gene, J gene, V gene, clone size, CDR3 protein, CDR3 DNA. The D gene is left open where the match is weak. Part of the rows lack a size; the others show once, few, many or a class for expanded clones.

.	TRBJ1-1	TRBV19	.	CASTRRTGGTEAFF	TGTGCCAGTACTCGGCGCACGGGGGGCACTGAAGCTTTCTTT
.	TRBJ2-7	TRBV29-1	.	CSVGQSYEQYF	TGCAGCGTTGGCCAGTCCTACGAGCAGTACTTC
.	TRBJ1-5	TRBV5-1	.	CASSLFPWEGNQPQHF	TGCGCCAGCAGCTTGTTCCCCTGGGAGGGCAATCAGCCCCAGCATTTT
TRBD2	TRBJ2-7	TRBV7-2	.	CASSPTGGEGSFYEQYF	TGTGCCAGCAGCCCTACGGGTGGGGAGGGGTCGTTCTACGAGCAGTACTTC
.	TRBJ2-4	TRBV6-2/TRBV6-3	.	CASSYYIAPQYF	TGTGCCAGCAGTTACTACATCGCCCCTCAGTACTTC
.	TRBJ1-1	TRBV19	.	CASSIEDPGVAFF	TGTGCCAGTAGTATAGAAGACCCGGGGGTAGCTTTCTTT
TRBD2	TRBJ2-3	TRBV11-2	.	CATRRGLAGPTDTQYF	TGTGCCACCCGACGGGGGCTAGCGGGGCCCACAGATACGCAGTATTTT
TRBD2	TRBJ2-5	TRBV9	.	CASSVVASGKETQYF	TGTGCCAGCAGCGTAGTGGCTAGCGGGAAAGAGACCCAGTACTTC
.	TRBJ2-7	TRBV9	.	CASSVGTDSYEQYF	TGTGCCAGCAGCGTAGGAACAGATAGCTACGAGCAGTACTTC
.	TRBJ2-3	TRBV6-5	.	CASSPSIGSDTQYF	TGTGCCAGCAGCCCCAGTATTGGTTCAGATACGCAGTATTTT
.	TRBJ2-3	TRBV7-8	.	CASSLQGNADTQYF	TGTGCCAGCAGCCTCCAGGGTAATGCAGATACGCAGTATTTT
.	TRBJ2-7	TRBV6-6	.	CASSRTIGDGEQYF	TGTGCCAGCAGCCGCACGATTGGAGACGGCGAGCAGTACTTC
TRBD1	TRBJ1-1	TRBV5-1	few	CASSEATGRSTEAFF	TGCGCCAGCAGCGAGGCGACAGGGCGATCCACTGAAGCTTTCTTT
.	TRBJ1-3	TRBV5-1	.	CASSLDPGSGNTIYF	TGCGCCAGCAGCTTGGATCCAGGTTCCGGAAACACCATATATTTT
.	TRBJ2-7	TRBV5-1	.	CASSLAPTSGQPHEQYF	TGCGCCAGCAGCTTGGCCCCAACCTCGGGACAACCTCACGAGCAGTACTTC
TRBD2	TRBJ2-1	TRBV10-3	.	CAISAVAGGQGNEQFF	TGTGCCATCAGTGCCGTAGCGGGGGGGCAGGGGAATGAGCAGTTCTTC
.	TRBJ2-7	TRBV12-3/TRBV12-4	few	CASSAGQLGEQYF	TGTGCCAGCAGTGCGGGACAGTTGGGAGAGCAGTACTTC
TRBD2	TRBJ2-3	TRBV19	.	CASSSRLAGPTDTQYF	TGTGCCAGTAGTTCCCGACTAGCGGGGCCCACAGATACGCAGTATTTT
.	TRBJ2-1	TRBV27	.	CASSLAGYNEQFF	TGTGCCAGCAGTTTAGCGGGGTACAATGAGCAGTTCTTC
.	TRBJ2-7	TRBV12-3/TRBV12-4	.	CASSLTPSYEQYF	TGTGCCAGCAGTTTGACACCCTCCTACGAGCAGTACTTC
.	TRBJ1-1	TRBV27	.	CASSLMQGSTEAFF	TGTGCCAGCAGTTTAATGCAGGGAAGCACTGAAGCTTTCTTT
TRBD2	TRBJ2-1	TRBV9	.	CASSISKTSGGNEQFF	TGTGCCAGCAGCATTAGTAAGACTAGCGGGGGGAATGAGCAGTTCTTC
TRBD2	TRBJ2-1	TRBV10-1	.	CATSSMTGLAGGGDDEQFF	TGCGCCACAAGCTCTATGACGGGACTAGCGGGAGGGGGGGACGACGAGCAGTTCTTC
TRBD2	TRBJ2-1	TRBV24-1	.	CATSDPSGLYNEQFF	TGTGCCACCAGTGATCCTAGCGGATTATACAATGAGCAGTTCTTC
TRBD1	TRBJ1-4	TRBV5-6	.	CASSSGTGGFFATNEKLFF	TGTGCCAGCAGCTCCGGGACAGGGGGTTTTTTTGCAACTAATGAAAAACTGTTTTTT
.	TRBJ2-7	TRBV4-3	.	CASSQDGPRQDFSYEQYF	TGCGCCAGCAGCCAAGATGGCCCTAGGCAGGACTTCTCCTACGAGCAGTACTTC
TRBD1	TRBJ1-1	TRBV6-5	.	CASSPGQGTTEAFF	TGTGCCAGCAGTCCCGGACAGGGGACCACTGAAGCTTTCTTT
.	TRBJ2-7	TRBV27	.	CASSLSGLAGSYEQYF	TGTGCCAGCAGTTTATCAGGGCTGGCGGGCTCCTACGAGCAGTACTTC
TRBD1	TRBJ1-6	TRBV15	.	CATSRGTGDNSPLHF	TGTGCCACCAGCAGAGGTACAGGGGATAATTCACCCCTCCACTTT
TRBD1	TRBJ2-7	TRBV6-1	.	CASSDAGQGAYEQYF	TGTGCCAGCAGTGATGCGGGACAGGGCGCCTACGAGCAGTACTTC
TRBD1	TRBJ2-1	TRBV7-2	.	CASSFILGQGGGDEQFF	TGTGCCAGCAGCTTCATCCTGGGACAGGGAGGGGGCGATGAGCAGTTCTTC
TRBD1	TRBJ1-1	TRBV7-2	.	CASSASSGGYTEAFF	TGTGCCAGCAGCGCCTCCTCAGGGGGCTACACTGAAGCTTTCTTT
.	TRBJ2-1	TRBV6-1	.	CATRRTVDNEQFF	TGTGCCACACGAAGGACTGTTGATAATGAGCAGTTCTTC
TRBD1	TRBJ2-3	TRBV18	once	CASSPGQVGTDTQYF	TGTGCCAGCTCTCCGGGACAGGTGGGCACAGATACGCAGTATTTT
.	TRBJ2-7	TRBV19	.	CASSSGLIGYEQYF	TGTGCCAGTAGTAGTGGACTAATTGGCTACGAGCAGTACTTC
TRBD1	TRBJ1-1	TRBV4-1	few	CASSPAGTGGDRPEAFF	TGCGCCAGCAGCCCTGCGGGGACAGGGGGCGATAGACCTGAAGCTTTCTTT
.	TRBJ1-2	TRBV7-9	.	CASSFEGVAGNGYGYTF	TGTGCCAGCAGCTTCGAGGGGGTTGCTGGTAACGGGTATGGCTACACCTTC
TRBD2	TRBJ2-1	TRBV28	.	CASSSGTSARYNEQFF	TGTGCCAGCAGTTCCGGGACTAGCGCGAGGTACAATGAGCAGTTCTTC
TRBD1	TRBJ1-6	TRBV27	.	CASSLTTGYNSPLHF	TGTGCCAGCAGTTTAACGACAGGGTATAATTCACCCCTCCACTTT
.	TRBJ1-2	TRBV7-2	once	CASSFLGVTYGYTF	TGTGCCAGCAGCTTTCTCGGAGTAACTTATGGCTACACCTTC